This TCR beta chain was sequenced for a study of PD-L1 blockade in urothelial cancer. Study information: A median of 141,255 T cells was found in the blood samples.

Method: immunoSEQ multiplex PCR; TCRdb's copy keeps in-frame clones and lacks some. Of some 97,000 clones listed, roughly nine tenths are singletons. This CDR3 has 16 residues. The junction had 6 bases not matched to a gene; V was cut back by 3 bases and J by 3 bases. Per the germline V gene, CDR1 is SGHDT and CDR2 is YYEEEE. Disease in patients was locally advanced or metastatic urothelial carcinoma. Sample contribution per patient ranged from 1 to 8, covering pretreatment and on-treatment. The sequence came from a woman at least 80 years old with urothelial cancer. The sequencing used PBMCs, collected around atezolizumab (anti-PD-L1) treatment. The chain recombines TRBV5-6 with TRBJ2-7, with 13 bases matching TRBD2. The CDR3 nucleotides are TGTGCCAGCAGCTCTAGGACTAGCGGGAGCATCTACGAGCAGTACTTC. Its translation: CASSSRTSGSIYEQYF.